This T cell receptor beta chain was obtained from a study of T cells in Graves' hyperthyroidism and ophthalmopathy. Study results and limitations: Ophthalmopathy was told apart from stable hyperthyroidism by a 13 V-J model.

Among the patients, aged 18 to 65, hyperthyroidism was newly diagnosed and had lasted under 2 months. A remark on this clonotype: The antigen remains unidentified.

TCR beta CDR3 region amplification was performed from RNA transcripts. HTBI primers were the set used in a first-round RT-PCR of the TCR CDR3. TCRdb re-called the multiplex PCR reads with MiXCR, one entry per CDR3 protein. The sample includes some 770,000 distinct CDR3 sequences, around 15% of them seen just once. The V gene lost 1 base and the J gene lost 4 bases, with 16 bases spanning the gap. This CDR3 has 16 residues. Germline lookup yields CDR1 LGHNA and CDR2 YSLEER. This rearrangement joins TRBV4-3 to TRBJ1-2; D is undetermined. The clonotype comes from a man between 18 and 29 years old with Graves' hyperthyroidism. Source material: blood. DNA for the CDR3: TGCGCCAGCAGCCAAGGGCACCCAGAAAGAGGCTATGGCTACACCTTC. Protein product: CASSQGHPERGYGYTF.